This T cell receptor beta chain is from a study of blood T cell repertoires in COVID-19. Study-wide background: Whether acute or convalescent, the COVID-19 samples came from the United States, Italy and Spain. PBMCs, B-cell-depleted T cells, or T cells were the source of the cDNA or gDNA that made up the material.

Seattle patient enrollment occurred during active infection, with longitudinal follow-up thereafter. CDR1 is SGHVS, CDR2 FQNEAQ, per germline. The CDR3 runs to 14 residues. The V gene end was trimmed by 5 bases and the J gene end by 6 bases; junction bases not matched to a gene: 10. Original analysis: Reference gene primer amplification yielded estimated nucleated cell counts. Generated by immunoSEQ multiplex PCR, the TCRdb table keeps only in-frame clones and is missing some. V, J and clone size derive from that table, while D and trimming were established from the DNA sequence. The sample records 150,000 or so clones, 80% to 90% being singletons.

Sequencing was carried out using peripheral blood. The chain links TRBV7-8 to TRBJ2-7; TRBD2 aligns across 7 bases. The sequence was collected from a man between 18 and 29 years old with COVID-19, enrolled during active disease. Here the CDR3 DNA reads TGTGCCAGCAGCCGAGTGAGCGGGAACTTCGAGCAGTACTTC. Its protein product is CASSRVSGNFEQYF.